This entry concerns a single T cell receptor (beta chain). This record belongs to a study of blood T cell repertoires in COVID-19. Turning to the study itself: The study drew acute and convalescent COVID-19 samples from the United States, Italy and Spain. T cells, B-cell-depleted T cells, or PBMCs supplied cDNA or gDNA.

In the original analysis: Reference gene primer amplification gave nucleated cell count estimates. Only in-frame clones appear in the TCRdb table, and some are missing; sequencing was by immunoSEQ multiplex PCR. That table gives V, J and clone size, and the DNA gave D and trimming. The sample lists 350,000 to 450,000 clones, around 92% occurring once. With 0 bases removed from V and 1 base from J, the gap between germline ends came to 9 bases. The CDR3 is 15 residues long. Germline CDR1 is MNHNS and CDR2 is SASEGT. Sequencing was done on a sample of peripheral blood. The chain employs TRBV6-1 and TRBJ2-5, with no clear D. The TCR comes from a man in his forties with acute or convalescent COVID-19. CDR3 sequence: CASSEAGQTQETQYF. CDR3 bases: TGTGCCAGCAGTGAAGCGGGCCAGACCCAAGAGACCCAGTACTTC.